The table lists the clone carrying this T cell receptor (beta chain) with many counts. The CDR3 spans 17 residues. Germline trimming cut 3 bases from V and 1 base from J; bases unmatched to any gene: 9. The germline gives CDR1 SEHNR, CDR2 FQNEAQ (reference sequence). The entry originates in a study of identical twins. TCRdb re-derived calls from the 5' RACE reads in MiXCR, one entry per CDR3 protein. The data contain 500,000 or so distinct CDR3 sequences, roughly a fifth of them singletons. In addition, the sample was reused for a study of T cells expressing NK-cell markers.

The genes are TRBV7-9 and TRBJ2-5; TRBD1 matches at 9 bases. Material for sequencing was CD4+ T cells sorted from blood. The clonotype comes from a woman under 30 in good health. In nucleotides, the CDR3 is TGTGCCAGCAGCTTGGGACAGGGAGTAGTGGGCCAAGAGACCCAGTACTTC. Its translation: CASSLGQGVVGQETQYF.